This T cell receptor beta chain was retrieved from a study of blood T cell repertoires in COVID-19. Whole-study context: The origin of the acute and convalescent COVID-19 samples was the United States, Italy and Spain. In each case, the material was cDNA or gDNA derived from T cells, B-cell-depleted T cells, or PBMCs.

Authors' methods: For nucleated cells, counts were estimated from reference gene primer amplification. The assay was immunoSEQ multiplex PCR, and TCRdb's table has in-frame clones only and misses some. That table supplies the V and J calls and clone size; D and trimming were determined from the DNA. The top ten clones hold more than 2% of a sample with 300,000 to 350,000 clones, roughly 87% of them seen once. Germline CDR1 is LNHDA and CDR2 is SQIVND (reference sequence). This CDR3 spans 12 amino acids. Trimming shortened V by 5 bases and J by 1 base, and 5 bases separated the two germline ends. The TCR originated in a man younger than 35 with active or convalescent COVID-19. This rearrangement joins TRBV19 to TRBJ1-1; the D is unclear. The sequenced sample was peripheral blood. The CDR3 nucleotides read TGTGCCAGTAGTCAGAAGAACACTGAAGCTTTCTTT. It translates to CASSQKNTEAFF.